This TCR beta chain was documented in a study of CD8 T cells in ankylosing spondylitis. Findings of the study overall: Reportedly, matched ankylosing spondylitis synovial fluid was significantly enriched for disease-linked clones. It appeared that ankylosing spondylitis blood was characterized by a TCR beta motif of 8 or 9 highly homologous variants. Peripheral blood samples showed relatively rare disease-linked clones, and these clones were CD8+.

CDR1 and CDR2 from the germline V gene are SGHDT and YYEEEE. Trimming pared 2 bases from V and 6 bases from J, leaving 6 bases between. There are 12 residues in the CDR3. MiXCR was run by TCRdb on the 5' RACE reads, yielding one entry per CDR3 protein. The table includes some 330,000 distinct CDR3 sequences, roughly 8% detected once. This clonotype was seen at least ten times. What it binds is unknown. The receptor was derived from a male donor with ankylosing spondylitis. Sequencing was done on a sample of blood, either unsorted or a sorted T cell fraction (not recorded which). J is TRBJ2-1 and V is TRBV5-6; D unclear. The CDR3: CASSFITNEQFF. CDR3 bases: TGTGCCAGCAGCTTTATAACCAATGAGCAGTTCTTC.